This T cell receptor beta chain was captured in a study of cytomegalovirus exposure and HLA in healthy donors. Study at large: An analysis done earlier identified some 120 million unique TCR beta sequences from about 179 million T cells. Study-wide points: At a 0.05 false discovery rate, a later analysis found 16,951 TCR beta sequences to be associated with HLA alleles. Apparent HLA restriction characterized most CMV-associated TCR beta chains in a later analysis.

With respect to this clone: Its antigen is unknown.

Per the germline V gene, CDR1 is MGHDK and CDR2 is SYGVNS. Between the trimmed V and J ends, which lost 1 base and 8 bases, there was a span of 12 bases. The CDR3 totals 14 residues. The PCR employed 60 Vbeta primers together with 13 Jbeta primers. Sequencing used immunoSEQ multiplex PCR; TCRdb keeps in-frame clones, though not all of them. The sample has around 180,000 clones, roughly 77% seen once. The receptor was isolated from a woman between 50 and 59 years old in good health and CMV-seronegative. Sequencing was done on a sample of PBMCs. This chain connects TRBV25-1 to TRBJ2-1; D is possibly TRBD1 (6 bases). The CDR3 loop reads CASSEFQGYYEQFF. The CDR3 DNA is TGTGCCAGCAGTGAATTTCAGGGGTACTATGAGCAGTTCTTC. The full variable domain, rest sourced from reference TRBV25-1 and TRBJ2-1, is EADIYQTPRYLVIGTGKKITLECSQTMGHDKMYWYQQDPGMELHLIHYSYGVNSTEKGDLSSESTVSRIRTEHFPLTLESARPSHTSQYLCASSEFQGYYEQFFGPGTRLTVL.